The 19 T cell receptor beta chains presented below share a single source sample, sequenced in a study of shared clonotypes between healthy human individuals. Profiled with immunoSEQ multiplex PCR; TCRdb holds only in-frame clones, not every one. The sample contains 2 million to 2.5 million clones, about 94% of which appear only once. Sequenced: naive CD4+ T cells sorted from blood. Subset indicated: CD45RA+ positively selected. The origin of the receptors is a man aged 18 to 29 in good health.

With respect to this clone: The sample holds other DNA sequences that translate to the same CDR3. This sequence joins TRBV9 and TRBJ2-2, with D perhaps matching TRBD2 (5 bases). CDR3 length: 15 amino acids. V lost 1 base, J lost 0 bases, and 7 bases lay in between. Germline CDR1 and CDR2: SGDLS and YYNGEE. CDR3 coding DNA: TGTGCCAGCAGCGTAAGCGGCGCGAACACCGGGGAGCTGTTTTTT. Protein sequence: CASSVSGANTGELFF.

This sequence joins TRBV6-6 and TRBJ1-2; tentatively, D is TRBD1 (5 bases). The V end lost 2 bases, the J end lost 2 bases, and 15 bases lay between the germline ends. This CDR3 is 16 amino acids long. Germline V CDR1 and CDR2: MNHNY, SVGAGI (reference sequence). CDR3 DNA: TGTGCCAGCAGTTACCCATCCACCGGGACCAACTATGGCTACACCTTC. Amino acid sequence: CASSYPSTGTNYGYTF.

The count of this clone is one. This sample also contains other DNA sequences that code for the same CDR3. V usage is TRBV2 and J usage is TRBJ2-5, with D possibly being TRBD1 or TRBD2 (5 bases each). The V gene lost 4 bases and the J gene lost 4 bases, with 7 bases spanning the gap. Germline loops: CDR1 SNHLY, CDR2 FYNNEI. This CDR3 is 12 amino acids long. CDR3 DNA: TGTGCCAGCAGTGGGGGGTTAGAGACCCAGTACTTC. Translating it yields CASSGGLETQYF.

V usage is TRBV30 and J usage is TRBJ2-2; TRBD1 or TRBD2 may be the D gene (5 bases each). The CDR3 totals 15 residues. CDR1 and CDR2 (germline): GTSNPN, SVGIG (reference sequence). Trimming shortened V by 0 bases and J by 6 bases, and 14 bases separated the two germline ends. CDR3 residues: CAWSVRQGRPGELFF. The CDR3 coding sequence is TGTGCCTGGAGTGTAAGGCAGGGACGCCCCGGGGAGCTGTTTTTT.

The J gene is TRBJ1-1, the V gene TRBV19, with D perhaps matching TRBD1 (5 bases). The length of the CDR3 is 12 residues. V was clipped by 6 bases and J by 9 bases, with 14 bases between them. The germline V gene has CDR1 LNHDA and CDR2 SQIVND (reference sequence). CDR3 residues: CASRGGDRQAFF. Here the CDR3 DNA reads TGTGCCAGTAGAGGAGGTGACAGACAAGCTTTCTTT.

J is TRBJ2-7 and V is TRBV2; either TRBD1 or TRBD2 may fit D (6 bases each). Germline V gene lookup returns CDR1 SNHLY and CDR2 FYNNEI. The length of the CDR3 is 15 residues. V was trimmed by 2 bases and J by 4 bases, leaving 15 bases between them. For the CDR3, the DNA is TGTGCCAGCAGTGAATTGCCGAGAGGGGGGTACGAGCAGTACTTC. Translated, it gives CASSELPRGGYEQYF.

The chain recombines TRBV19 with TRBJ1-1, with D perhaps TRBD1 (6 bases). CDR3 length: 14 amino acids. Germline V gene lookup returns CDR1 LNHDA and CDR2 SQIVND (reference sequence). V lost 3 bases, J lost 6 bases, and 14 bases lay in between. The CDR3: CASSIRQVVAEAFF. The DNA of the CDR3 is TGTGCCAGTAGTATTCGACAGGTGGTCGCTGAAGCTTTCTTT.

The CDR3 is CASSFEAAGELFF. The CDR3 DNA sequence: TGTGCCAGCAGCTTTGAGGCGGCCGGGGAGCTGTTTTTT. The rearrangement joins TRBV11-3 to TRBJ2-2; D is undetermined. V lost 3 bases to trimming and J lost 6 bases, with 8 bases between them. This CDR3 is 13 amino acids long. Germline V lookup: CDR1 SGHNT, CDR2 YENEEA.

The chain recombines TRBV5-1 with TRBJ1-2; D is unclear. There are 14 residues in the CDR3. Germline V gene data show CDR1 as SGHRS and CDR2 as YFSETQ. V shed 4 bases and J shed 1 base, with 11 bases lying between them. CDR3 sequence reads: CASSPQGLNYGYTF. CDR3 bases: TGCGCCAGCAGCCCGCAAGGTCTTAACTATGGCTACACCTTC. Together with reference TRBV5-1 and TRBJ1-2, the CDR3 gives the full variable domain: KAGVTQTPRYLIKTRGQQVTLSCSPISGHRSVSWYQQTPGQGLQFLFEYFSETQRNKGNFPGRFSGRQFSNSRSEMNVSTLELGDSALYLCASSPQGLNYGYTFGSGTRLTVV.

The chain recombines TRBV13 with TRBJ2-7; D ambiguous. Germline V gene lookup returns CDR1 PRHDT and CDR2 FYEKMQ (reference sequence). Trimming removed 2 bases from V and 0 bases from J, with 11 bases in between. This CDR3 has 15 amino acids. DNA of the CDR3: TGTGCCAGCAGCTTAATGGTGGCAGTCTCCTACGAGCAGTACTTC. Protein: CASSLMVAVSYEQYF.

DNA for the CDR3: TGTGCCAGCAGCCAAGAGTTCTATGGCTACACCTTC. Translated, it gives CASSQEFYGYTF. The V and J genes are TRBV14 and TRBJ1-2, with D unclear. This CDR3 region has 12 residues. The germline V and J ends were trimmed by 0 bases and 4 bases, with 3 bases remaining between them. CDR1 and CDR2 from the germline V gene are SGHDN and FVKESK.

This chain uses TRBV7-9 with TRBJ1-2; D not certain. The CDR3 length is 12 residues. Trimming stripped 4 bases from V and 2 bases from J, with 5 bases between. CDR1 and CDR2 (germline): SEHNR, FQNEAQ (reference sequence). This CDR3 reads CASSSYNYGYTF. Written as DNA, the CDR3 is TGTGCCAGCAGCTCGTACAACTATGGCTACACCTTC.

This sequence joins TRBV29-1 and TRBJ2-1; D is ambiguous. The V gene's germline CDR1 is SQVTM and CDR2 ANQGSEA. The germline V and J ends were trimmed by 4 bases and 3 bases, with 7 bases remaining between them. This CDR3 region has 12 residues. This chain's CDR3 is CSVGRNYNEQFF. In DNA, the CDR3 is TGCAGCGTTGGGCGGAACTACAATGAGCAGTTCTTC.

The chain employs TRBV5-1 and TRBJ1-4; TRBD1 matches at 8 bases. The CDR3 totals 15 residues. CDR1 is SGHRS, CDR2 YFSETQ, per germline. The trim removed 3 bases at V and 7 bases at J, leaving 8 bases unmatched. The DNA of the CDR3 is TGCGCCAGCAGCTCGGGACAGGTCGTAGGTGAAAAACTGTTTTTT. Its protein is CASSSGQVVGEKLFF.

The J gene is TRBJ2-1, the V gene TRBV2; the match to TRBD2 covers 10 bases. V shed 8 bases and J 4 bases; nucleotides not matched to a gene: 5. This CDR3 region has 14 residues. The germline gives CDR1 SNHLY, CDR2 FYNNEI. CDR3 nucleotide sequence: TGTGCCAGCCCTAGCGGGAGTTCTTACAATGAGCAGTTCTTC. This codes for CASPSGSSYNEQFF.

This chain connects TRBV11-2 to TRBJ1-1; no clear D gene. The germline V and J ends were trimmed by 5 bases and 0 bases, with 10 bases remaining between them. Germline-derived CDR1 and CDR2 are SGHAT and FQNNGV. The CDR3 totals 14 residues. DNA of the CDR3: TGTGCCAGCAGCCCATCGAGGATGAACACTGAAGCTTTCTTT. It codes for CASSPSRMNTEAFF. The full variable domain, in which reference TRBV11-2 and TRBJ1-1 provide the parts outside the CDR3, is EAGVAQSPRYKIIEKRQSVAFWCNPISGHATLYWYQQILGQGPKLLIQFQNNGVVDDSQLPKDRFSAERLKGVDSTLKIQPAKLEDSAVYLCASSPSRMNTEAFFGQGTRLTVV.

The V gene is TRBV7-2, the J gene TRBJ2-7, with a weak D call TRBD2 (6 bases). The ends were cut back, 2 bases at V and 7 bases at J, with 15 bases in the middle. This CDR3 region has 14 residues. Germline assignment: CDR1 SGHTA and CDR2 FQGNSA. CDR3 coding DNA: TGTGCCAGCAGCTTACGGCCCGCGGCGGGGGAGCAGTACTTC. Its translation is CASSLRPAAGEQYF.

This chain connects TRBV28 to TRBJ1-3, with D unresolved. The CDR3 has 17 residues. V was trimmed by 2 bases and J by 0 bases, leaving 14 bases between them. Germline CDR1 reads MDHEN; CDR2 reads SYDVKM. The CDR3 region is CASSLDRAAVSGNTIYF. DNA of the CDR3: TGTGCCAGCAGTTTAGACCGTGCGGCCGTCTCTGGAAACACCATATATTTT. The full variable domain, its missing parts supplied by reference TRBV28 and TRBJ1-3, is DVKVTQSSRYLVKRTGEKVFLECVQDMDHENMFWYRQDPGLGLRLIYFSYDVKMKEKGDIPEGYSVSREKKERFSLILESASTNQTSMYLCASSLDRAAVSGNTIYFGEGSWLTVV.

Notes on this clone: The sample has other DNA sequences that encode this CDR3 too. The genes are TRBV10-1 and TRBJ1-1; TRBD1 is a possible D gene (6 bases). CDR3 length: 14 residues. Germline V gene lookup returns CDR1 WNHNN and CDR2 SYGVQD (reference sequence). Trimming took off 2 bases at V and 0 bases at J, with 7 bases between the two ends. The CDR3 coding sequence is TGCGCCAGCAGTGAGGGACAGTTGAACACTGAAGCTTTCTTT. Amino acids: CASSEGQLNTEAFF.